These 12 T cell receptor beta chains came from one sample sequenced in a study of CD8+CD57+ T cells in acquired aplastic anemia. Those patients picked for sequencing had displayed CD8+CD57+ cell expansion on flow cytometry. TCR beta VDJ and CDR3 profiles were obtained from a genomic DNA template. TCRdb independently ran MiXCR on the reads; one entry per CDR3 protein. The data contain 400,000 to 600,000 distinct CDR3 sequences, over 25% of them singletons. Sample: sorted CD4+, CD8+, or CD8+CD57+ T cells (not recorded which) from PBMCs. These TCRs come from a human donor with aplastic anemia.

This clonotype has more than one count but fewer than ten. CDR3 in DNA: TGTGCCACCAGCAGAGACCAGTGGGGGGAGACCCAGTACTTC. It codes for CATSRDQWGETQYF. The chain recombines TRBV15 with TRBJ2-5, with D perhaps TRBD1 or TRBD2 (5 bases each). Per the germline V gene, CDR1 is LNHNV and CDR2 is YYDKDF (reference sequence). This CDR3 comprises 14 residues. V was clipped by 0 bases and J by 5 bases, with 10 bases between them.

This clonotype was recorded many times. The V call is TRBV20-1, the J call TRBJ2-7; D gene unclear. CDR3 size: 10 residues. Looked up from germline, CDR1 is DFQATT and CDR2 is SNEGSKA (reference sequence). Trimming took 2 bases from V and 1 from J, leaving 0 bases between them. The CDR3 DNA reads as TGCAGTGCTAGATCCTACGAGCAGTACTTC. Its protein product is CSARSYEQYF.

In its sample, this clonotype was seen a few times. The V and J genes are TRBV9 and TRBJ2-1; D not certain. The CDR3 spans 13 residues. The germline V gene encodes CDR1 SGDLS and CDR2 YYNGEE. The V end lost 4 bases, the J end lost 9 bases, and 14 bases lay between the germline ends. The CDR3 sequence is CASSTSSETEQFF. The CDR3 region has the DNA TGTGCCAGCAGCACCAGCTCGGAGACTGAGCAGTTCTTC.

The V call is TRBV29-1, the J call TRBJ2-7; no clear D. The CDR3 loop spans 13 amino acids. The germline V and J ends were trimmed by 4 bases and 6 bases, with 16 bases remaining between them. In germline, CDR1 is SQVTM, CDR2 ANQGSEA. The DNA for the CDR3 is TGCAGCGTTGGGCGGCAATCCTCGCTCGAGCAGTACTTC. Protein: CSVGRQSSLEQYF.

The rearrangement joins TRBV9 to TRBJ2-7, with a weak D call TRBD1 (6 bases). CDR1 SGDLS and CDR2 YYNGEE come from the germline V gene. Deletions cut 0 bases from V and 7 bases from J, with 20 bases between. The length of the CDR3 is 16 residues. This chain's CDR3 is CASSVATGSNLDEQYF. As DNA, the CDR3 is TGTGCCAGCAGCGTAGCAACAGGGTCGAATCTGGATGAGCAGTACTTC.

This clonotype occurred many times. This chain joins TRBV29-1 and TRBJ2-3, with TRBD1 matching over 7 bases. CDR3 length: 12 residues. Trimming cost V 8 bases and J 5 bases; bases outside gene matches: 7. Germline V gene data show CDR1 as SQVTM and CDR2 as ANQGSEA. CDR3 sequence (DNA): TGCAGCTCCGGGACAGCAAGAGATACGCAGTATTTT. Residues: CSSGTARDTQYF.

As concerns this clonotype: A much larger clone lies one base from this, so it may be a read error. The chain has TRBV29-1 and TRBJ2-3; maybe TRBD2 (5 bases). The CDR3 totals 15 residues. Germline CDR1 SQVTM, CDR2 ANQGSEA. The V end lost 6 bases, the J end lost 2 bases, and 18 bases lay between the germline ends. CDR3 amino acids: CSVADFRTFTDTQYF. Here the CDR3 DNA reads TGCAGCGTCGCGGACTTTCGGACCTTCACAGATACGCAGTATTTT.

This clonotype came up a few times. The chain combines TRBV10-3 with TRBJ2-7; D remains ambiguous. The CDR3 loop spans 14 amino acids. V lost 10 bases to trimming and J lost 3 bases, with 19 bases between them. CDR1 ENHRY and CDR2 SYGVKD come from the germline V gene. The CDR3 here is CASRKDRLDYEQYF. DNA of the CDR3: TGTGCCAGCAGAAAAGACCGCCTCGACTACGAGCAGTACTTC.

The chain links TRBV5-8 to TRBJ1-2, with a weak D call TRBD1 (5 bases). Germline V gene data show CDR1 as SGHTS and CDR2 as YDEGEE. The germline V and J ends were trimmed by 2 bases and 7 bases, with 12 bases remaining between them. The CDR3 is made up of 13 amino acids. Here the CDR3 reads CASSFPFGAGYTF. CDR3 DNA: TGTGCCAGCAGCTTTCCCTTCGGGGCTGGCTACACCTTC.

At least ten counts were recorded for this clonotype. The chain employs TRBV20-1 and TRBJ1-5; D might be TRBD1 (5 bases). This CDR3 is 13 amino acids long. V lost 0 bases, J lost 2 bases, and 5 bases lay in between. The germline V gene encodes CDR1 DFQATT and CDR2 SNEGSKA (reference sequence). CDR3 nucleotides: TGCAGTGCTAGAGACAGGGGCAATCAGCCCCAGCATTTT. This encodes CSARDRGNQPQHF.

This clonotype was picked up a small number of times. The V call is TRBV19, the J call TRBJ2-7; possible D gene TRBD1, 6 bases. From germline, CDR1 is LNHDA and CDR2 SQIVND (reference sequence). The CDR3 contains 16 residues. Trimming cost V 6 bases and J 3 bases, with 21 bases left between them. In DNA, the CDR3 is TGTGCCAGTAGCTCCGGCCGCCTAGGGACAAACTACGAGCAGTACTTC. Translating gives CASSSGRLGTNYEQYF.

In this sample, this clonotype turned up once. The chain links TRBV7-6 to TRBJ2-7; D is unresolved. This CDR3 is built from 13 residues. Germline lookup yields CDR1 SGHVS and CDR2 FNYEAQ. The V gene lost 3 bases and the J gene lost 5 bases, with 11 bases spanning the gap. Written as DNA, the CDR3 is TGTGCCAGCAGCTTGGTAGGGATCCACGAGCAGTACTTC. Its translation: CASSLVGIHEQYF. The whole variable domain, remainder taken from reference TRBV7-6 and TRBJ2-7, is GAGVSQSPRYKVTKRGQDVALRCDPISGHVSLYWYRQALGQGPEFLTYFNYEAQQDKSGLPNDRFSAERPEGSISTLTIQRTEQRDSAMYRCASSLVGIHEQYFGPGTRLTVT.